This is a list of T cell receptor beta chains from one sample in a study of cytotoxic CD8 clonotypes in ibrutinib-treated CLL. Generated by immunoSEQ multiplex PCR, the TCRdb table keeps only in-frame clones and is missing some. The sample yields approximately 130,000 clones, roughly 80% seen once. Source: PBMCs, taken after 24 months of ibrutinib treatment. Receptors originate from a human donor with chronic lymphocytic leukemia. Each CDR3 is given with its conserved first and last residue. The D gene is left open where the match is weak. Clone size is shown for a subset of rows, as once, few, many or a class of expanded clone.

clone_size j_call d_call v_call cdr3_aa cdr3_nt
NA TRBJ2-7 NA TRBV27 CASSPRWRDTGAYEQYF TGTGCCAGCAGTCCTAGGTGGCGGGACACCGGGGCCTACGAGCAGTACTTC
NA TRBJ2-7 NA TRBV13 CASSFITSYEQYF TGTGCCAGCAGCTTTATAACCTCCTACGAGCAGTACTTC
once TRBJ2-3 TRBD2 TRBV4-2 CASSQAASGGAGTDTQYF TGTGCCAGCAGCCAAGCGGCTAGCGGGGGGGCCGGGACAGATACGCAGTATTTT
NA TRBJ2-3 NA TRBV9 CASSPTPGEATDTQYF TGTGCCAGCAGCCCTACCCCGGGGGAGGCCACAGATACGCAGTATTTT
NA TRBJ1-5 NA TRBV2 CASSEAGAQPQHF TGTGCCAGCAGTGAAGCTGGGGCGCAGCCCCAGCATTTT
NA TRBJ2-2 NA TRBV4-1 CASSQVWGAGTGELFF TGCGCCAGCAGCCAAGTATGGGGGGCGGGCACCGGGGAGCTGTTTTTT
NA TRBJ1-1 TRBD1 TRBV11-2 CASSLTGGTEAFF TGTGCCAGCAGCTTGACAGGGGGCACTGAAGCTTTCTTT
NA TRBJ2-7 NA TRBV2 CASSEALGGKQYF TGTGCCAGCAGTGAAGCGCTGGGGGGCAAGCAGTACTTC
NA TRBJ1-5 NA TRBV5-6 CASSLGPRLEPQHF TGTGCCAGCAGCTTGGGACCCCGGCTGGAGCCCCAGCATTTT
NA TRBJ2-6 NA TRBV4-2 CASSQDGSTVGANVLTF TGTGCCAGCAGCCAAGATGGTTCAACAGTCGGGGCCAACGTCCTGACTTTC
NA TRBJ1-3 NA TRBV9 CASSTLPGTTSSGNTIYF TGTGCCAGCAGCACGCTACCCGGGACAACTAGCTCTGGAAACACCATATATTTT
NA TRBJ2-7 TRBD1 TRBV6-1 CASGIGGQGFYEQYF TGTGCCAGCGGTATCGGGGGACAGGGTTTCTACGAGCAGTACTTC
NA TRBJ2-7 NA TRBV5-1 CASRSAYEQYF TGCGCCAGCAGGAGTGCCTACGAGCAGTACTTC
NA TRBJ1-2 TRBD1 TRBV7-9 CASSGNRGLDGYTF TGTGCCAGCAGCGGAAACAGGGGACTGGATGGCTACACCTTC
NA TRBJ1-2 NA TRBV6-1 CASSPDRTFYGYTF TGTGCCAGCAGTCCCGATCGGACTTTTTATGGCTACACCTTC
NA TRBJ1-4 TRBD1 TRBV5-1 CASSIGQGPEKLFF TGCGCCAGCAGCATCGGACAGGGTCCTGAAAAACTGTTTTTT
NA TRBJ2-7 TRBD1 TRBV10-3 CATGPGQGKYEQYF TGTGCCACCGGCCCGGGACAGGGAAAATACGAGCAGTACTTC
NA TRBJ1-1 TRBD1 TRBV19 CASGDRVRAFF TGTGCCAGTGGGGACAGGGTTCGAGCTTTCTTT
few TRBJ1-3 NA TRBV21-1 CASSKAQGAFGNTIYF TGTGCCAGCAGCAAAGCACAGGGGGCGTTTGGAAACACCATATATTTT
NA TRBJ1-6 NA TRBV7-2 CASSLEGNSPLHF TGTGCCAGCAGCTTAGAGGGTAATTCACCCCTCCACTTT
NA TRBJ2-7 NA TRBV5-4 CASSLARRGDPSEQYF TGTGCCAGCAGCTTGGCCCGTCGGGGTGATCCTAGCGAGCAGTACTTC
NA TRBJ1-5 NA TRBV6-5 CASSPVNGNQPQHF TGTGCCAGCAGCCCTGTGAATGGCAATCAGCCCCAGCATTTT
NA TRBJ2-7 TRBD1 TRBV6-1 CASSNTGDYEQYF TGTGCCAGCAGTAATACAGGGGACTACGAGCAGTACTTC
NA TRBJ2-7 NA TRBV28 CAIGDKAQGTYEQYF TGTGCCATAGGGGACAAGGCTCAAGGTACATACGAGCAGTACTTC